Reported below is one T cell receptor (beta chain). Antigen unknown. This specimen belongs to a study of cytomegalovirus exposure and HLA in healthy donors. Regarding the study as a whole: TCR sequences were mostly rare, though some public TCRs occurred in many donors.

This table comes from immunoSEQ multiplex PCR, and its TCRdb copy is limited to in-frame clones, with some not included. The sample holds 78,000 or so clones, 95% to 97% seen once. With 4 bases clipped from V and 7 bases from J, the junction kept 7 bases outside the gene matches. The germline gives CDR1 SGHRS, CDR2 YFSETQ. CDR3 length: 14 amino acids. The sequenced material came from PBMCs. The genes are TRBV5-1 and TRBJ2-7; 11 bases fit TRBD2. The TCR comes from a man younger than 35 in good health and CMV-seropositive. The CDR3: CASSTTSGSREQYF. The CDR3 coding sequence is TGCGCCAGCAGCACCACTAGCGGGAGTAGAGAGCAGTACTTC.